The 17 T cell receptor beta chains reported below all come from one sample, sequenced in a study of human T cells and chemical hapten exposure. In TCRdb, the RACE reads were re-called with MiXCR into one record per CDR3 protein. The sample holds approximately 52,000 distinct CDR3 sequences, around a tenth seen once. Sample time point: pre-sensitization, week 0. Treatment indicated: therapeutic diphenylcyclopropenone sensitization with weekly scalp DPC. Sample: whole blood, taken in connection with sensitization to the hapten diphenylcyclopropenone (DPC). The receptor set was obtained from a woman in her thirties or forties with alopecia areata. Some clones in this sample may be carry-over from other donors' samples.

This chain connects TRBV29-1 to TRBJ2-3; the D call may be TRBD1 or TRBD2 (6 bases each). V gave up 0 bases and J gave up 5 bases, with 15 bases separating them. There are 15 residues in the CDR3. CDR1 and CDR2 (germline): SQVTM, ANQGSEA. CDR3 in DNA: TGCAGCGTTGAAGAGGGGGGCAGGCGGGGAGATACGCAGTATTTT. It translates to CSVEEGGRRGDTQYF.

This clonotype came up many times. The V and J genes are TRBV3-1 and TRBJ2-1; 15 bases fit TRBD2. J lost 8 bases, V lost 2 bases, and 7 bases had no gene match. Germline CDR1 and CDR2: LGHDT and YNNKEL (reference sequence). This CDR3 is 17 amino acids long. The CDR3 spells CASSQLLGLAGGYEQFF. CDR3 sequence (DNA): TGTGCCAGCAGCCAACTACTGGGACTAGCGGGGGGCTATGAGCAGTTCTTC.

This clonotype came up many times. The chain is built from TRBV30 and TRBJ1-3; unclear D gene. V lost 3 bases to trimming and J lost 0 bases, with 15 bases between them. The germline V gene encodes CDR1 GTSNPN and CDR2 SVGIG (reference sequence). There are 16 residues in the CDR3. The CDR3 protein is CAWRSRTAYSGNTIYF. The CDR3 DNA follows: TGTGCCTGGAGGTCTCGGACGGCCTACTCTGGAAACACCATATATTTT.

There are many counts of this clonotype. The chain couples TRBV4-2 to TRBJ1-4; D is possibly TRBD1 (5 bases). V lost 1 base to trimming and J lost 7 bases, with 13 bases between them. The CDR3 sequence is 15 residues long. CDR1 and CDR2 from the germline V gene are LGHNA and YNFKEQ. CDR3 nucleotides: TGTGCCAGCAGCCAAGTTTGGGGGATGGGTGAAAAACTGTTTTTT. Residues: CASSQVWGMGEKLFF.

The chain combines TRBV11-1 with TRBJ2-5, with TRBD1 identical over 7 bases. J was trimmed by 1 base and V by 5 bases; bases with no gene match: 7. The length of the CDR3 is 15 residues. CDR1 and CDR2 from the germline V gene are SGHAT and FQDESV (reference sequence). This chain's CDR3 is CASSLTTGTQETQYF. In DNA form, the CDR3 reads TGTGCCAGCAGCCTGACGACAGGGACCCAAGAGACCCAGTACTTC.

This clonotype was seen at least ten times. The CDR3 loop is CASSQGQGVGEQYF. CDR3 coding DNA: TGCGCCAGCAGCCAAGGACAGGGGGTAGGCGAGCAGTACTTC. This chain uses TRBV4-1 with TRBJ2-7; TRBD1 matches at 9 bases. V lost 1 base to trimming and J lost 6 bases; unmatched junction nucleotides: 4. This CDR3 contains 14 residues. The V gene's germline CDR1 is MGHRA and CDR2 YSYEKL.

This clonotype showed up just a few times. At one end, the junction sequence differs from germline, possibly due to a read error. The CDR3 region has the DNA TGTGCCAGCGCCCCACGCTGGTCGGGACTCTCCCCCTTC. It encodes CASAPRWSGLSPF. V and J are TRBV2 and TRBJ2-5, with D possibly matching TRBD2 (6 bases). The CDR3 totals 13 residues. CDR1 and CDR2 (germline): SNHLY, FYNNEI.

To note about this clonotype: This sequence may be a read error, since a much larger clone differs from it by one base. The V gene is TRBV29-1, the J gene TRBJ1-4; possibly TRBD1 for D (6 bases). The CDR3 runs 15 residues. The germline gives CDR1 SQVTM, CDR2 ANQGSEA. The germline V and J ends were trimmed by 4 bases and 2 bases, with 14 bases remaining between them. DNA of the CDR3: TGCAGCGTTGGGACAGACCGAATCACTAATGAAAAACTGTTTTTT. Its protein is CSVGTDRITNEKLFF.

This clonotype appeared many times. The gene calls are TRBV14 and TRBJ2-1, with 9 bases identical to TRBD2. Germline lookup yields CDR1 SGHDN and CDR2 FVKESK. Germline trimming cut 5 bases from V and 4 bases from J; bases unmatched to any gene: 9. The CDR3 consists of 16 residues. The CDR3 spells CASSYLSSGGYNEQFF. CDR3 DNA sequence: TGTGCCAGCAGCTATCTGTCGAGCGGGGGGTACAATGAGCAGTTCTTC.

This clonotype came up a few times. This rearrangement joins TRBV12-3 or TRBV12-4 to TRBJ1-4; TRBD1 matches at 8 bases. The CDR3 consists of 14 residues. Trimming removed 6 bases from V and 6 bases from J; junction bases left unmatched: 6. Here the CDR3 reads CASRPGGSDEKLFF. CDR3 DNA sequence: TGTGCCAGCAGGCCAGGGGGCTCAGATGAAAAACTGTTTTTT.

At least ten counts were recorded for this clonotype. The V gene is TRBV12-3 or TRBV12-4, the J gene TRBJ1-1; D possibly corresponds to TRBD1 (5 bases). The CDR3 sequence is 13 residues long. V lost 2 bases, J lost 4 bases, and 8 bases lay in between. This CDR3 is CASSLQGSTEAFF. CDR3 nucleotides: TGTGCCAGCAGTTTACAGGGATCCACTGAAGCTTTCTTT.

This clonotype occurred a few times. The CDR3 sequence is CASSEEQGPNQPQHF. The CDR3 DNA follows: TGTGCCAGCAGTGAAGAGCAAGGGCCCAATCAGCCCCAGCATTTT. The J gene is TRBJ1-5, the V gene TRBV2; D is undetermined. Germline-derived CDR1 and CDR2 are SNHLY and FYNNEI. Deletions cut 1 base from V and 3 bases from J, with 10 bases between. The CDR3 runs 15 residues.

This clonotype was seen many times. The chain joins TRBV7-3 to TRBJ1-1; the D gene is possibly TRBD1 (5 bases). Germline V gene lookup returns CDR1 SGHTA and CDR2 FQGTGA. The V end lost 5 bases, the J end lost 7 bases, and 23 bases lay between the germline ends. The CDR3 spans 16 residues. CDR3 nucleotides: TGTGCCAGCAGCCCCGGTAATGCAGGGAAAGTTGGTGAAGCTTTCTTT. It specifies CASSPGNAGKVGEAFF.

In its sample, this clonotype was seen many times. The gene calls are TRBV2 and TRBJ2-3; 9 bases align to TRBD2. Germline lookup yields CDR1 SNHLY and CDR2 FYNNEI. Trimming at V came to 8 bases and at J to 2 bases, leaving 8 bases not matched to a gene. This CDR3 has 15 residues. CDR3 nucleotides: TGTGCCAGCCTGAAGGAGCGGGGGGCCACAGATACGCAGTATTTT. Its protein product is CASLKERGATDTQYF.

This clonotype appeared a few times. The rearrangement links TRBV12-3 or TRBV12-4 to TRBJ1-5, with unresolved D. The V gene lost 5 bases and the J gene lost 0 bases, with 17 bases spanning the gap. This CDR3 contains 17 residues. The CDR3 reads CASSPANRALSNQPQHF. The CDR3 bases are TGTGCCAGCAGTCCCGCAAACCGGGCCCTTAGCAATCAGCCCCAGCATTTT.

Many counts were recorded for this clonotype. This rearrangement joins TRBV5-1 to TRBJ2-1, with unresolved D. This CDR3 contains 13 residues. V was pared by 0 bases and J by 3 bases, with 4 bases between. The V gene's germline CDR1 is SGHRS and CDR2 YFSETQ. This CDR3 reads CASSLVGYNEQFF. The CDR3 DNA is TGCGCCAGCAGCTTGGTGGGCTACAATGAGCAGTTCTTC.

The rearrangement joins TRBV7-2 to TRBJ2-5; 8 nucleotides align to TRBD2. V lost 2 bases and J lost 2; bases outside the gene matches: 7. Germline V gene lookup returns CDR1 SGHTA and CDR2 FQGNSA. The length of the CDR3 is 16 residues. The chain's CDR3 is CASSLRPAGDQETQYF. The CDR3 DNA reads TGTGCCAGCAGCTTAAGGCCAGCGGGGGATCAAGAGACCCAGTACTTC.